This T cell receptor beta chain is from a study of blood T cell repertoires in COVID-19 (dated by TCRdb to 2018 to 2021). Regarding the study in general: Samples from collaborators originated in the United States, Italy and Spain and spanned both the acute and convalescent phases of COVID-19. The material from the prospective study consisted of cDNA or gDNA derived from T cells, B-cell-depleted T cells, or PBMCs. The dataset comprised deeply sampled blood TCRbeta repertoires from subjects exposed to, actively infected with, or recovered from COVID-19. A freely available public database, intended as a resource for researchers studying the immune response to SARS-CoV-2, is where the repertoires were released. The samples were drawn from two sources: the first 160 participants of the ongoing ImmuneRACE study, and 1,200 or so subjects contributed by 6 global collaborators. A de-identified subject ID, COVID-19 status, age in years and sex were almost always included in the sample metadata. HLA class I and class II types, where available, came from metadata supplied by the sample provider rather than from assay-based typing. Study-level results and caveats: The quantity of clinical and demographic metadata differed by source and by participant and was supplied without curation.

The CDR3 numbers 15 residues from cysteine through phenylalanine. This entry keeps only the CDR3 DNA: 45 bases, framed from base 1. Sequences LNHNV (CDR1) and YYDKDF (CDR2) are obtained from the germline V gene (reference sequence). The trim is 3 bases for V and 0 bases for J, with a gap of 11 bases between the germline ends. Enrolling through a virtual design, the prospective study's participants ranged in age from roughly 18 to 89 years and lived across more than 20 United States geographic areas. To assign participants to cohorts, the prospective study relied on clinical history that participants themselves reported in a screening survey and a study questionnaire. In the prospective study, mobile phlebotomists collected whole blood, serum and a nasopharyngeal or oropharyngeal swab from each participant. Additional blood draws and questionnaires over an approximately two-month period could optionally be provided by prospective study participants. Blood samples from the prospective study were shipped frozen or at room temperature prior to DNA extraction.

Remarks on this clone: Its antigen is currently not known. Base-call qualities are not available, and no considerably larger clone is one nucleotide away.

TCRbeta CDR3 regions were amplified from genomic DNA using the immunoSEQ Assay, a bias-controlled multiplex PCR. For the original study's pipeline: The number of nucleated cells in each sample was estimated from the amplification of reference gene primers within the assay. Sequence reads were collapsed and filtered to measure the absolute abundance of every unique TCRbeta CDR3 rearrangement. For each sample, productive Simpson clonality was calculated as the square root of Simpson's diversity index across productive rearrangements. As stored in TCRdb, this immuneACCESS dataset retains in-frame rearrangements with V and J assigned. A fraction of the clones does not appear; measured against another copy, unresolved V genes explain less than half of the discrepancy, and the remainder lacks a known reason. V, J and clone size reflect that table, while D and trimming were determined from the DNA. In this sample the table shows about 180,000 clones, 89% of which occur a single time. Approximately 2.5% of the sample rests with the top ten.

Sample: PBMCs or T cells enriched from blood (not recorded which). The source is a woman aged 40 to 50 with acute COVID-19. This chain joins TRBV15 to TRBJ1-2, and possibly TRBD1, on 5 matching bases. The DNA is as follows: TGTGCCACCAGCAGTGGGGCAGTAGCTAACTATGGCTACACCTTC. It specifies CATSSGAVANYGYTF. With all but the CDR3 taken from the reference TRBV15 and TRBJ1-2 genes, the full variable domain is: DAMVIQNPRYQVTQFGKPVTLSCSQTLNHNVMYWYQQKSSQAPKLLFHYYDKDFNNEADTPDNFQSRRPNTSFCFLDIRSPGLGDTAMYLCATSSGAVANYGYTFGSGTRLTVV.